Below are 21 T cell receptor beta chains sequenced from a single sample in a study of blood T cell repertoires in COVID-19. The protocol was immunoSEQ multiplex PCR, while the TCRdb copy is restricted to in-frame clones and leaves out a portion. The data contain 55,000 to 75,000 clones, over 65% of them singletons. The sample was peripheral blood. The origin of the receptors is a woman in her seventies with acute or convalescent COVID-19.

As regards this clone: The DNA is omitted, as the CDR3 cannot be located on it reliably, and the CDR3 follows TCRdb's listing. V usage is TRBV6-5 and J usage is TRBJ2-7; TRBD2 reflects the table's D call only, with no check against the DNA. The CDR3 comprises 15 residues, both ends counted. Per germline, CDR1 MNHEY and CDR2 SVGAGI. CDR3: CASSSSLAGAYEQYF.

The gene calls are TRBV6-5 and TRBJ1-1; 7 nucleotides line up with TRBD1. V lost 2 bases, J lost 1 base, and 4 bases stayed unmatched. This CDR3 region has 15 residues. Germline assignment: CDR1 MNHEY and CDR2 SVGAGI. The CDR3 region has the DNA TGTGCCAGCAGTTACGGAGGGGGCCCGAACACTGAAGCTTTCTTT. Protein: CASSYGGGPNTEAFF.

Here the CDR3 reads CASNPRDSRSGNTIYF. CDR3 sequence (DNA): TGCGCCAGCAACCCTCGGGACAGCCGCTCTGGAAACACCATATATTTT. This chain joins TRBV10-2 and TRBJ1-3, with 7 bases identical to TRBD1. CDR1 and CDR2 from the germline V gene are WSHSY and SAAADI. This CDR3 has 16 amino acids. V trimming: 7 bases; J trimming: 0 bases; junction bases outside the gene matches: 9.

The rearrangement uses TRBV6-2 or TRBV6-3 and TRBJ2-3; 11 positions agree with TRBD1. The CDR3 consists of 15 residues. The V segment lost 4 bases and the J segment 3 bases; nucleotides outside the gene matches: 3. Germline V gene lookup returns CDR1 MNHEY and CDR2 SVGEGT. The CDR3 bases are TGTGCCAGCAGTTCCGGGACAGGGGGTACAGATACGCAGTATTTT. Translation gives CASSSGTGGTDTQYF.

CDR3 sequence reads: CASSLTGQYYYEQFF. In DNA form, the CDR3 reads TGTGCCAGCAGCTTAACTGGACAGTATTACTATGAGCAGTTCTTC. This chain connects TRBV7-8 to TRBJ2-1; possible D gene TRBD1, 6 bases. Trimming left V 2 bases short and J 8 bases short, with 16 bases between. The CDR3 is made up of 15 amino acids. The V gene's germline CDR1 is SGHVS and CDR2 FQNEAQ.

The chain joins TRBV7-8 to TRBJ2-7; D is ambiguous. The V end was cut by 3 bases, the J end by 5 bases, with 5 bases between. CDR1 and CDR2 from the germline V gene are SGHVS and FQNEAQ. This CDR3 has 11 residues. The CDR3, as DNA: TGTGCCAGCAGCTTGTCGGACGAGCAGTACTTC. Protein: CASSLSDEQYF.

The genes are TRBV11-3 and TRBJ2-4; 12 bases map to TRBD1. The CDR3 is 16 residues long. Germline trimming cut 5 bases from V and 6 bases from J; bases unmatched to any gene: 8. Per germline, CDR1 SGHNT and CDR2 YENEEA. This CDR3 is CASSPGTGGLGNIQYF. In DNA, the CDR3 is TGTGCCAGCAGCCCGGGGACAGGGGGCTTAGGAAACATTCAGTACTTC.

The chain uses TRBV4-2 and TRBJ1-3; tentatively, D is TRBD1 (5 bases). The CDR3 runs 15 residues. Trimming took off 3 bases at V and 4 bases at J, with 13 bases between the two ends. The germline V gene encodes CDR1 LGHNA and CDR2 YNFKEQ. For the CDR3, the DNA is TGTGCCAGCAGCCAGCTCGCAGGGCAAGGAAACACCATATATTTT. It specifies CASSQLAGQGNTIYF.

The CDR3 DNA is TGTGCCAGCAGTGTTACAGGGGGAAGGTATGGCTACACCTTC. Translation: CASSVTGGRYGYTF. This chain links TRBV27 with TRBJ1-2, with 8 bases lining up with TRBD1. The CDR3 runs to 14 residues. With V trimmed by 5 bases and J by 5 bases, 7 bases remained unmatched. Germline CDR1 is MNHEY and CDR2 is SMNVEV (reference sequence).

The rearrangement joins TRBV11-2 to TRBJ2-1, with TRBD1 matching over 8 bases. CDR1 is SGHAT and CDR2 is FQNNGV in the germline V gene. With 4 bases clipped from V and 9 bases from J, the junction kept 11 bases outside the gene matches. The CDR3 sequence is 15 residues long. The CDR3 nucleotides are TGTGCCAGCAGCTCCCTCGGGACAGGAAGAGGTGAGCAGTTCTTC. Translated, it gives CASSSLGTGRGEQFF. The full variable domain, with the rest looked up from reference TRBV11-2 and TRBJ2-1, is EAGVAQSPRYKIIEKRQSVAFWCNPISGHATLYWYQQILGQGPKLLIQFQNNGVVDDSQLPKDRFSAERLKGVDSTLKIQPAKLEDSAVYLCASSSLGTGRGEQFFGPGTRLTVL.

This chain connects TRBV19 to TRBJ2-3, with 9 bases that match TRBD1. J was trimmed by 4 bases and V by 5 bases; bases with no gene match: 10. There are 16 residues in the CDR3. Germline-derived CDR1 and CDR2 are LNHDA and SQIVND (reference sequence). The chain's CDR3 is CASSLGQGFMADTQYF. CDR3 in DNA: TGTGCCAGTAGTCTTGGACAGGGGTTTATGGCAGATACGCAGTATTTT.

The rearrangement links TRBV6-5 to TRBJ2-7, with D possibly matching TRBD2 (6 bases). The germline gives CDR1 MNHEY, CDR2 SVGAGI. The CDR3 covers 14 residues. Trimming took off 8 bases at V and 3 bases at J, with 17 bases between the two ends. As DNA, the CDR3 is TGTGCCAGCCGTACCCCCACCGGGGGCTACGAGCAGTACTTC. Protein sequence: CASRTPTGGYEQYF.

The chain employs TRBV7-2 and TRBJ1-3; possibly TRBD1 for D (5 bases). This CDR3 is 15 amino acids long. Per germline, CDR1 SGHTA and CDR2 FQGNSA. Between the trimmed V and J ends, which lost 3 bases and 4 bases, there was a span of 13 bases. This CDR3 is CASSLTGRGGNTIYF. The CDR3, as DNA: TGTGCCAGCAGCTTGACTGGGAGGGGAGGAAACACCATATATTTT.

The chain links TRBV14 to TRBJ1-4; 9 positions match TRBD1. The junction had 5 bases not matched to a gene; V was cut back by 4 bases and J by 2 bases. CDR1 is SGHDN, CDR2 FVKESK, per germline. CDR3 length: 16 residues. The CDR3 sequence is CASSLTGGITNEKLFF. CDR3 sequence (DNA): TGTGCCAGCAGCCTAACAGGGGGCATCACTAATGAAAAACTGTTTTTT.

The chain links TRBV10-3 to TRBJ1-5; no firm D call. The CDR3 is made up of 14 amino acids. Looked up from germline, CDR1 is ENHRY and CDR2 is SYGVKD. Trimming pared 4 bases from V and 7 bases from J, leaving 14 bases between. The CDR3 DNA follows: TGTGCCATCAGTGTTGGTGACGGAGGACAGCCCCAGCATTTT. This sequence encodes CAISVGDGGQPQHF.

This clone was observed a few times. The genes are TRBV15 and TRBJ2-5; a weak D match, TRBD2 (6 bases). CDR1 is LNHNV, CDR2 YYDKDF, per germline (reference sequence). The CDR3 has 15 residues. The ends were cut back, 1 base at V and 2 bases at J, with 11 bases in the middle. DNA of the CDR3: TGTGCCACCAGCAGAGGTTCAGGGAGGCAAGAGACCCAGTACTTC. It codes for CATSRGSGRQETQYF.

In this sample, this clone turned up a few times. The chain links TRBV11-2 to TRBJ1-1; maybe TRBD1 (5 bases). The CDR3 runs to 11 residues. Germline assignment: CDR1 SGHAT and CDR2 FQNNGV. V lost 9 bases and J lost 6, with 11 bases in between. Here the CDR3 DNA reads TGTGCCAGTGGGGGACTGGCTGAAGCTTTCTTT. It encodes CASGGLAEAFF.

V is TRBV5-1 and J is TRBJ1-3, with TRBD1 as a possible D gene (6 bases). The V gene's germline CDR1 is SGHRS and CDR2 YFSETQ. The CDR3 contains 18 residues. The V end lost 4 bases, the J end lost 0 bases, and 20 bases lay between the germline ends. The CDR3 sequence: CASSLTSTGSSSGNTIYF. For the CDR3, the DNA is TGCGCCAGCAGCCTGACCTCCACAGGGTCGAGCTCTGGAAACACCATATATTTT.

The chain uses TRBV21-1 and TRBJ1-6. TRBV21-1 is given as a pseudogene. The CDR3 runs to 15 residues. CDR3 coding DNA: TGTGCCAGCAGCAATATCGCAGGGGAGGGTTCACCCCTCCACTTT. This gives the protein CASSNIAGEGSPLHF.

This chain joins TRBV5-6 and TRBJ1-2; TRBD1 matches 9 bases. V shed 0 bases, J shed 9 bases, and the junction held 6 bases outside the gene matches. The CDR3 extends over 14 amino acids. Germline V gene sequence: CDR1 SGHDT, CDR2 YYEEEE. The chain's CDR3 is CASSLGTGVSSYTF. CDR3 coding DNA: TGTGCCAGCAGCTTGGGGACAGGGGTTTCAAGCTACACCTTC.

The J gene is TRBJ1-5, the V gene TRBV28; 10 bases are shared with TRBD1. After removal of 8 bases from V and 4 bases from J, the junction contained 2 bases not matched to a gene. Germline V gene sequence: CDR1 MDHEN, CDR2 SYDVKM. This CDR3 comprises 13 residues. CDR3 amino acids: CASGTGVNQPQHF. The CDR3 nucleotides read TGTGCCAGCGGGACAGGGGTAAATCAGCCCCAGCATTTT.